This T cell receptor beta chain originates from a study of T-cell memory formation after mild COVID-19 (dated by TCRdb to about 2021). For the study in its entirety: TCR sequence clusters from the two donors were largely donor specific. In two donors, T-cell clones that expanded and contracted after mild COVID-19 were followed by sequencing TCRalpha and TCRbeta repertoires longitudinally. Two young, previously healthy adult volunteers, one female and one male, were included in the cohort. Beyond this particular receptor, the publication reports: The study covered only two mild cases, and larger cohorts including severe cases with pre-infection samples were considered necessary. Contracting CD4+ clones turned up mainly in the CM and EM memory subsets, whereas EMRA was where CD8+ clones were enriched. Balanced CD4/CD8 phenotypes were observed for clones contracting from day 15 to 85, whereas a bias towards CD4+ was observed for a second wave of clones expanding from day 15 to 37. Some responding clones were detected in pre-infection memory, which suggested that pre-existing cross-reactive memory T cells had joined the SARS-CoV-2 response. SARS-CoV-2 specificity was not confirmed for the second-wave clones peaking on day 37.

Ficoll-Paque density gradient centrifugation was used to isolate PBMCs. Sequencing was carried out with an Illumina NovaSeq 6000. cDNA libraries for TCRalpha and TCRbeta were prepared by 5'RACE using constant-segment primers, with sample barcodes and unique molecular identifiers added. Trizol reagent was used to extract RNA from every sample. Libraries were amplified in two PCR steps, with a second sample barcode and Illumina TruSeq adapters added in the second step. The libraries were sequenced on an Illumina NovaSeq using 2 x 150 bp paired-end reads. In the source study's methods: With migec v1.2.7, reads were demultiplexed and then collapsed into UMI-guided consensus sequences. Using mixcr v2.1.11, the UMI consensuses were aligned to TRA and TRB V and J templates and assembled into clonotypes. A clonotype was counted as expanded or contracted only if both edgeR and NoisET called the change significant, with noise models trained on biological replicates. edgeR calls used a false discovery rate-adjusted p below 0.01 and a log2 fold-change threshold of 1. As an exploratory analysis of dynamics, PCA with hierarchical clustering was applied to max-normalized trajectories of the 1000 most abundant clonotypes. The CD4 or CD8 phenotype of responding clones was assigned using the separately sequenced CD4+ and CD8+ repertoires. The public reads were reanalyzed by TCRdb: fastp trimming at Q25, MiXCR alignment, in-frame beta chains only. Merged by CDR3 protein, the rows form single entries marked with the most common genes and DNA. The V and J calls and clone size come from TCRdb's table, not from the authors' own analysis. Recorded for this sample are fewer than 250,000 distinct CDR3 sequences; over 15% of them occurred a single time. The ten largest account for around 2.2% of the sample.

Worth noting for this clonotype: The antigen it recognizes is unknown. No much larger clonotype is one base removed from it; base qualities were not supplied.

CDR1 and CDR2 were assigned from the germline V gene as ENHRY and SYGVKD. There are 14 amino acids in the CDR3, from cysteine to phenylalanine inclusive. The CDR3 DNA has 42 bases and is translated from base 1. Trimming at the junction amounts to 6 bases on V and 1 base on J, and the germline ends lie 12 bases apart. The sample consisted of PBMCs or a T cell subset sorted from them (not recorded which). The rearrangement combines TRBV10-3 with TRBJ1-1; the D gene is possibly TRBD1, with 5 bases matching. This TCR came from an adult woman who had mild COVID-19 (a few samples of this study predate the infection). The sample titles of this study are shuffled in the database, so cell type and time point are left out; the donor was told from shared clones. The CDR3 loop reads CAIRGGPTNTEAFF. The DNA sequence is given as TGTGCCATCAGGGGGGGACCGACGAACACTGAAGCTTTCTTT.